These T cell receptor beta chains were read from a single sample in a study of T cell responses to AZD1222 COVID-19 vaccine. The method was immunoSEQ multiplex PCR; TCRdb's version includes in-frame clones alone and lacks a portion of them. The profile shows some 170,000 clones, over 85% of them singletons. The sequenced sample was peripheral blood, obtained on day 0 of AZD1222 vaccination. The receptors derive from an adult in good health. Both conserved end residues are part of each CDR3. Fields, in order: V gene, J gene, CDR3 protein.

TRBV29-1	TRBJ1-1	CSVPNPQGPANTEAFF
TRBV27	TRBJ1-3	CASSLSVGGGNTIYF
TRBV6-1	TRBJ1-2	CASSMTAYGYTF
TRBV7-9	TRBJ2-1	CASSFGDRDYNEQFF
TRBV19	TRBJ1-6	CASAAANSPLHF
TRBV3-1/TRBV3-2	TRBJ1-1	CASSQVGQGGTEAFF
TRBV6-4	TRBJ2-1	CASSDGQYNEQFF
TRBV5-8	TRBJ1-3	CASSWDRSSGNTIYF
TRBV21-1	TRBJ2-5	CASSKRGQETQYF
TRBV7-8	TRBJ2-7	CASSQVSYEQYF
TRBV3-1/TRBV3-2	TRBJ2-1	CASSQDRRAYSYNEQFF
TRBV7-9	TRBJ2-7	CASSLAAGGGTDEQYF
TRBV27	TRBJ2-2	CASSLVAGQGGGELFF
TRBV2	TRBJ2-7	CASSDQLYSYEQYF
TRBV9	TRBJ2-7	CASSEGGGEQYF
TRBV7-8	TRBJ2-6	CASSFWEIGGANVLTF
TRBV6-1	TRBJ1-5	CASSEDRGRQPQHF
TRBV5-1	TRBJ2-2	CASSLGLVGTGELFF
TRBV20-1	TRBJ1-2	CSAPEGPGYTF
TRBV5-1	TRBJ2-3	CASSTNTDTQYF
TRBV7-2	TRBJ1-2	CASSPGQGARGYTF
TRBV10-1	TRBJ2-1	CASSESAGATYNEQFF
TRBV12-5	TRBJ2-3	CASGLATSGADTQYF
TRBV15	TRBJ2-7	CATSRDRGGAYEQYF
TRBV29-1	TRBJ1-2	CSVETANYGYTF
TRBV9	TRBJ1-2	CASSFGTAGYGYTF
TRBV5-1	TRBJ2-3	CASSFGGSVDTQYF